This T cell receptor (beta chain) was observed in a study of blood T cells in healthy people across ages (dated by TCRdb to between 2014 and 2017). About the investigation overall: In model experiments, roughly one uniquely barcoded TCR beta cDNA molecule per two T cells was captured by template switching. Age-related changes in TCR beta repertoire diversity were measured in the study by deep sequencing normalized with unique cDNA molecular identifiers. Donors were grouped into four age groups: young (average roughly 16 years), middle-aged (around 39), aged (62) and long-lived (approximately 81). Donors of different ages were randomly distributed across sequencing lanes to avoid experimental bias. Two additional independent replicas of 1 million unique cDNA reads from the same blood draw were analyzed for two donors (one aged 18 to 29 and one aged 80 or older). Study-level results and caveats: The CMV infection status of donors was not known, potentially confounding age-related changes in expanded clonotypes. Estimates of total diversity from one million sequenced T cells were regarded as lower bounds and underestimates. The percentage of naive T cells measured by flow cytometry correlated strongly with observed TCR beta diversity. Because profiling used bulk unsorted PBMCs, naive and antigen-experienced compartments could not be compared conclusively. As age increased, observed TCR beta diversity per million T cells dropped in a roughly linear way, and a significant reduction was already evident by age about 36. Compared with the aged group, more naive CD4+ T cells, fewer expanded clones and increased TCR diversity were shown by the long-lived group, suggesting age selection.

Donors were 35 to 40 systemically healthy Caucasian individuals from Russia aged roughly 6 to 95 years. Approximately 9.7 milliliters of peripheral blood were drawn from each donor into EDTA-treated Vacutainer tubes. Ficoll-Paque density-gradient centrifugation was used to isolate PBMCs, with at least 7 million per sample. Trizol reagent was used to extract total RNA from the PBMCs, yielding at least 5.5 micrograms per sample. For every donor, an aliquot of PBMCs went through flow cytometry to measure the percentages of naive CD45RAhigh/CD27high T cells. The germline V gene sets CDR1 to SQVTM and CDR2 to ANQGSEA. The CDR3, from cysteine to phenylalanine, totals 12 residues. Only CDR3 DNA remains: 36 bases, in frame from the first base. Unmatched junction bases come to 5, with V trimmed by 7 bases and J by 7 bases. The protocol used for the library was 5' RACE. Sequencing used an Illumina HiSeq 2500. A second PCR of about 7 to 12 cycles was run with a J-beta primer mix and a sample-barcoded 5' primer. A template-switch 5' adaptor carrying 12 random nucleotides introduced a unique molecular identifier onto each TCR beta cDNA molecule. Each sample yielded at least 2.5 million CDR3-containing paired-end reads. First-strand cDNA was synthesized from all RNA with the Mint cDNA synthesis kit, primed by a TRBC-specific oligonucleotide. After uracil-DNA glycosylase treatment, a first 18-cycle PCR used universal primers M1SS and BC2_uni_R on all cDNA. The study's own analysis went as follows. Normalization of each sample was performed by random selection of 1 million high-quality reads, each carrying a distinct molecular identifier. Reads with shared molecular identifiers were discarded instead of being binned into consensus sequences. MiTCR, set to a Q25 quality threshold and the strictest error-elimination algorithm, was used for CDR3 identification, clonotype clustering and error correction. A nonparametric unseen species model using Euler transformation provided a lower-bound estimate of total TCR beta diversity. Through fastp at Q25 and MiXCR, TCRdb rebuilt clones from the public reads, retaining in-frame beta chains. Each CDR3 protein gets just one entry, which takes the most common genes and DNA from the rows behind it. The V and J calls were determined by TCRdb, not by the authors. For this sample the table gives roughly 2 million distinct CDR3 sequences, of which about 50% were detected only once. The ten largest clones capture about 2.1% of the sample.

The table lists this clonotype with a few counts. Its target antigen remains unknown. Per-nucleotide qualities are absent, and no much larger clonotype sits a single base away. The TCR comes from a woman aged 40 to 50 in good health. Source material: blood. This sequence uses TRBV29-1 and TRBJ2-5; TRBD2 lines up with 11 middle nucleotides. The DNA reads TGCAGCGCTGCCGGGACTAGCGGGACCCAGTACTTC. It specifies CSAAGTSGTQYF.